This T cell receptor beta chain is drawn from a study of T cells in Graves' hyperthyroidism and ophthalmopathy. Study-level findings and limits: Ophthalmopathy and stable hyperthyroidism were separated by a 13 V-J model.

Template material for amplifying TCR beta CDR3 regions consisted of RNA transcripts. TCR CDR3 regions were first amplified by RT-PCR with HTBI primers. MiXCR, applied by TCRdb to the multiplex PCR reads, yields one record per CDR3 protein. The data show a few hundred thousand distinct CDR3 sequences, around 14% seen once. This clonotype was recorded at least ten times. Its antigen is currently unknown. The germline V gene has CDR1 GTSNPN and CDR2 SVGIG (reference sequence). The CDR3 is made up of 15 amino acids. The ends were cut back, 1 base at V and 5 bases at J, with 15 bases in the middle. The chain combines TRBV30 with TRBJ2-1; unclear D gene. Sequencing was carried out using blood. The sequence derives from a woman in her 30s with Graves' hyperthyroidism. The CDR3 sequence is CAWSAGRLRDNEQFF. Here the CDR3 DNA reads TGTGCCTGGAGTGCGGGCCGGCTTCGGGACAATGAGCAGTTCTTC.